This T cell receptor beta chain was found in a study of shared clonotypes between healthy human individuals. Study context: The donor group consisted of two women and a few men, aged 18 to 49. General observations from the study: The study drew on few donors, limiting represented genetic and exposure-history diversity. Memory subsets generally showed smaller estimated richness than naive subsets did.

Every subset had its genomic DNA shared out evenly among several immunoSEQ plates. Assay used: immunoSEQ multiplex PCR; TCRdb lists only in-frame clones, some missing. The sample lists fewer than 1.4 million clones; approximately 80% were seen once. Looked up from germline, CDR1 is SGHTA and CDR2 is FQGNSA. V was clipped by 0 bases and J by 6 bases, with 6 bases between them. The CDR3 covers 13 residues. In the case of this clone: What it binds is unknown.

The V and J genes are TRBV7-2 and TRBJ2-1; D not certain. Source material: memory CD4+ T cells from PBMCs. Subset of the sample: CD45RA-negative fraction. The TCR originated in a man in his late teens or twenties in good health. Some clones in this sample may be carry-over from other donors' samples. This CDR3 is CASSLASINEQFF. In DNA form, the CDR3 reads TGTGCCAGCAGCTTAGCTAGTATCAATGAGCAGTTCTTC.